The 25 T cell receptor beta chains in this list originate from one sample, sequenced in a study of T-cell memory formation after mild COVID-19. TCRdb redid the calling of the 5' RACE reads with MiXCR, one entry per CDR3 protein. The data hold fewer than 200,000 distinct CDR3 sequences, with 15% to 20% observed a single time. The source material was PBMCs or a T cell subset sorted from them (not recorded which). The receptor set was obtained from a man younger than 35 who had mild COVID-19 (a few samples of this study predate the infection). Cell type and time point are not known.

The V call is TRBV9, the J call TRBJ1-4, with a possible D match to TRBD1 (5 bases). CDR3 size: 14 residues. Between the trimmed V and J ends, which lost 2 bases and 6 bases, there was a span of 11 bases. CDR1 and CDR2 (germline): SGDLS, YYNGEE. The CDR3 DNA is TGTGCCAGCAGCGTTTCTCAGGGAGATGAAAAACTGTTTTTT. Translation gives CASSVSQGDEKLFF.

This clonotype was counted many times. The chain links TRBV20-1 to TRBJ1-1, with D uncertain. This CDR3 is built from 10 residues. Germline V gives CDR1 DFQATT, CDR2 SNEGSKA (reference sequence). The V and J ends lost 3 bases and 10 bases respectively, with 9 bases between them. DNA of the CDR3: TGCAGTGCTAGTGCTGCGCGAGCTTTCTTT. Residues: CSASAARAFF.

The V and J genes are TRBV6-5 and TRBJ2-3, with 9 bases aligning to TRBD1. The CDR3 has 14 residues. Germline trimming cut 2 bases from V and 3 bases from J; bases unmatched to any gene: 0. CDR1 and CDR2 (germline): MNHEY, SVGAGI. The DNA for the CDR3 is TGTGCCAGCAGTTACGGGACAGGGACAGATACGCAGTATTTT. Its translation: CASSYGTGTDTQYF.

This clonotype was detected only once. The genes are TRBV6-6 and TRBJ1-5; D is ambiguous. Trimming left V 2 bases short and J 8 bases short, with 13 bases between. Germline V gene data show CDR1 as MNHNY and CDR2 as SVGAGI (reference sequence). CDR3 length: 14 amino acids. CDR3 loop: CASSYGQPGEPQHF. DNA for the CDR3: TGTGCCAGCAGTTACGGCCAGCCAGGTGAGCCCCAGCATTTT.

The table lists this clonotype with a few counts. This chain connects TRBV28 to TRBJ1-1; 11 bases align to TRBD1. The CDR3 extends over 14 amino acids. Per the germline V gene, CDR1 is MDHEN and CDR2 is SYDVKM. The J segment lost 10 bases and the V segment lost 4 bases, leaving 8 bases of the junction unmatched. For the CDR3, the DNA is TGTGCCAGCAGTTCGCTCCGGGACAGGGGGGGAGCTTTCTTT. It specifies CASSSLRDRGGAFF. Variable domain in full (rest from reference TRBV28 and TRBJ1-1): DVKVTQSSRYLVKRTGEKVFLECVQDMDHENMFWYRQDPGLGLRLIYFSYDVKMKEKGDIPEGYSVSREKKERFSLILESASTNQTSMYLCASSSLRDRGGAFFGQGTRLTVV.

The CDR3 spells CATSEAGGDEQYF. In nucleotides, the CDR3 is TGTGCCACCAGTGAGGCGGGAGGGGACGAGCAGTACTTC. This chain joins TRBV24-1 and TRBJ2-7; TRBD2 matches at 9 bases. Per the germline V gene, CDR1 is KGHDR and CDR2 is SFDVKD. The length of the CDR3 is 13 residues. J lost 5 bases, V lost 4 bases, and 2 bases had no gene match.

The CDR3 DNA is TGTGCCAGCTCACCACCGACACGCACCTACGAGCAGTACTTC. Its protein product is CASSPPTRTYEQYF. The J gene is TRBJ2-7, the V gene TRBV18; D is uncertain. The germline V gene has CDR1 KGHSH and CDR2 LQKENI. The CDR3 has 14 amino acids. V shed 0 bases and J shed 2 bases, with 8 bases lying between them.

This clonotype was found a few times. V and J are TRBV5-1 and TRBJ2-3; 11 bases are a match to TRBD2. The CDR3 totals 15 residues. The trim removed 4 bases at V and 2 bases at J, leaving 3 bases unmatched. CDR1 SGHRS and CDR2 YFSETQ come from the germline V gene. As DNA, the CDR3 is TGCGCCAGCAGCCGACTAGCGGGGTCCACAGATACGCAGTATTTT. Residues: CASSRLAGSTDTQYF.

The V call is TRBV5-6, the J call TRBJ1-1, with 7 bases identical to TRBD1. Germline CDR1 and CDR2: SGHDT and YYEEEE. V was pared by 3 bases and J by 0 bases, with 8 bases of the junction left unmatched. The CDR3 spans 16 residues. CDR3 sequence: CASSSMEGAMNTEAFF. The DNA for the CDR3 is TGTGCCAGCAGCTCCATGGAGGGGGCCATGAACACTGAAGCTTTCTTT.

A few counts support this clonotype. The rearrangement uses TRBV12-3 or TRBV12-4 and TRBJ2-4; D possibly corresponds to TRBD2 (5 bases). Trimming pared 6 bases from V and 6 bases from J, leaving 9 bases between. CDR3 length: 12 amino acids. CDR3 in amino acids: CASRSGGNIQYF. Here the CDR3 DNA reads TGTGCCAGCAGGTCCGGAGGAAACATTCAGTACTTC.

This clonotype has more than one count but fewer than ten. V usage is TRBV2 and J usage is TRBJ2-5, with 12 bases matching TRBD2. Looked up from germline, CDR1 is SNHLY and CDR2 is FYNNEI. CDR3 length: 15 amino acids. J was trimmed by 1 base and V by 6 bases; bases with no gene match: 3. CDR3 bases: TGTGCCAGCAGAAGACTAGCGGGGGCCCAAGAGACCCAGTACTTC. Its protein product is CASRRLAGAQETQYF.

The chain employs TRBV29-1 and TRBJ1-1; D gene ambiguous. CDR3 length equals 14 residues. The germline V gene encodes CDR1 SQVTM and CDR2 ANQGSEA. Trimming cost V 3 bases and J 1 base, with 12 bases left between them. CDR3 nucleotide sequence: TGCAGCGTTGATTGGGATTCTCGGAACACTGAAGCTTTCTTT. Amino acid sequence: CSVDWDSRNTEAFF. Full variable domain (remainder filled in from reference TRBV29-1 and TRBJ1-1): SAVISQKPSRDICQRGTSLTIQCQVDSQVTMMFWYRQQPGQSLTLIATANQGSEATYESGFVIDKFPISRPNLTFSTLTVSNMSPEDSSIYLCSVDWDSRNTEAFFGQGTRLTVV.

V usage is TRBV27 and J usage is TRBJ2-3; 9 positions agree with TRBD1. CDR1 MNHEY and CDR2 SMNVEV come from the germline V gene (reference sequence). CDR3 length: 16 amino acids. The V segment lost 5 bases and the J segment 4 bases; nucleotides outside the gene matches: 10. CDR3 DNA sequence: TGTGCCAGCAGTCGACCAGGGACAGGGAGCGCAGATACGCAGTATTTT. It is translated as CASSRPGTGSADTQYF.

The chain uses TRBV3-1 and TRBJ2-3, with 8 bases aligning to TRBD2. CDR1 is LGHDT and CDR2 is YNNKEL in the germline V gene (reference sequence). This CDR3 contains 14 residues. V lost 3 bases and J lost 4; bases outside the gene matches: 3. The CDR3 nucleotides read TGTGCCAGCAGCCAGGGGACTAGTGCAGATACGCAGTATTTT. This sequence encodes CASSQGTSADTQYF.

Only a few counts were recorded for this clonotype. V is TRBV5-1 and J is TRBJ2-3; D unclear. Deletions cut 9 bases from V and 0 bases from J, with 20 bases between. CDR3 length: 16 amino acids. Germline V gives CDR1 SGHRS, CDR2 YFSETQ. CDR3 loop: CANPLPGPASTDTQYF. CDR3 in DNA: TGCGCCAATCCCCTTCCTGGGCCCGCTAGCACAGATACGCAGTATTTT.

The table lists this clonotype with a few counts. The chain has TRBV6-5 and TRBJ1-5; D gene uncertain. Per germline, CDR1 MNHEY and CDR2 SVGAGI. V lost 1 base and J lost 0, with 4 bases in between. This CDR3 comprises 14 residues. The CDR3, as DNA: TGTGCCAGCAGTTACTTCTATAGCAATCAGCCCCAGCATTTT. The encoded protein is CASSYFYSNQPQHF.

This chain links TRBV20-1 with TRBJ1-5, with D unresolved. CDR1 and CDR2 (germline): DFQATT, SNEGSKA (reference sequence). CDR3 length: 13 residues. The V end was cut by 3 bases, the J end by 2 bases, with 8 bases between. In nucleotides, the CDR3 is TGCAGTGCTAGCTCCGTCGGCAATCAGCCCCAGCATTTT. Protein product: CSASSVGNQPQHF.

This clonotype was counted only a few times. The rearrangement links TRBV11-2 to TRBJ2-4, with D hard to call. The CDR3 is 12 amino acids. Germline V gene sequence: CDR1 SGHAT, CDR2 FQNNGV. Deletions cut 0 bases from V and 11 bases from J, with 8 bases between. CDR3 sequence reads: CASSLDRLVQYF. In DNA form, the CDR3 reads TGTGCCAGCAGCTTAGATCGGCTGGTTCAGTACTTC. The full variable domain, with the rest looked up from reference TRBV11-2 and TRBJ2-4, is EAGVAQSPRYKIIEKRQSVAFWCNPISGHATLYWYQQILGQGPKLLIQFQNNGVVDDSQLPKDRFSAERLKGVDSTLKIQPAKLEDSAVYLCASSLDRLVQYFGAGTRLSVL.

This clonotype has just a few counts. The rearrangement uses TRBV3-1 and TRBJ2-5; D is unresolved. CDR3 size: 14 residues. Germline lookup yields CDR1 LGHDT and CDR2 YNNKEL (reference sequence). V dropped 0 bases and J dropped 2 bases, with 7 bases sitting between them. CDR3 in amino acids: CASSQDPRQETQYF. Here the CDR3 DNA reads TGTGCCAGCAGCCAAGACCCACGGCAAGAGACCCAGTACTTC.

This clonotype was seen at least ten times. This chain connects TRBV7-8 to TRBJ2-1; maybe TRBD2 (5 bases). Trimming pared 5 bases from V and 5 bases from J, leaving 19 bases between. Per the germline V gene, CDR1 is SGHVS and CDR2 is FQNEAQ. This CDR3 comprises 16 residues. CDR3 sequence: CASSHGSGSGNNEQFF. In DNA, the CDR3 is TGTGCCAGCAGCCATGGAAGTGGAAGCGGCAACAATGAGCAGTTCTTC.

The rearrangement uses TRBV7-6 and TRBJ2-3; the D is unclear. Germline V gene data show CDR1 as SGHVS and CDR2 as FNYEAQ. V lost 1 base and J 3 bases, leaving 11 bases between the germline ends. This CDR3 is built from 15 residues. This CDR3 reads CASSLGLVLTDTQYF. The CDR3 nucleotides are TGTGCCAGCAGCTTAGGCCTTGTTTTAACAGATACGCAGTATTTT.

The chain joins TRBV11-3 to TRBJ2-1; 8 bases align to TRBD2. CDR1 SGHNT and CDR2 YENEEA come from the germline V gene. The CDR3 is made up of 18 amino acids. The junction had 9 bases not matched to a gene; V was cut back by 0 bases and J by 2 bases. CDR3 sequence (DNA): TGTGCCAGCAGCTTAGACCAGGGAGGTAGCGGGGCCTACAATGAGCAGTTCTTC. Residues: CASSLDQGGSGAYNEQFF.

This chain joins TRBV7-3 and TRBJ2-1, with D possibly matching TRBD2 (6 bases). The CDR3 consists of 15 residues. The germline gives CDR1 SGHTA, CDR2 FQGTGA. With 3 bases removed from V and 2 bases from J, the gap between germline ends came to 11 bases. The CDR3 nucleotides read TGTGCCAGCAGCTTGGAGCGGGTACCCTACAATGAGCAGTTCTTC. Its protein is CASSLERVPYNEQFF.

This clonotype was counted between two and nine times. CDR3 region: CSASTHGVNTEAFF. The CDR3 DNA sequence: TGCAGTGCTAGTACCCATGGGGTGAACACTGAAGCTTTCTTT. The V call is TRBV20-1, the J call TRBJ1-1, with D hard to call. Germline loops: CDR1 DFQATT, CDR2 SNEGSKA (reference sequence). The CDR3 loop spans 14 amino acids. V lost 3 bases, J lost 0 bases, and 11 bases lay in between.

As concerns this clonotype: A much larger clone lies a single base off, so this may be a read error. J is TRBJ2-5 and V is TRBV11-1; D unresolved. The V gene lost 5 bases and the J gene lost 4 bases, with 5 bases spanning the gap. The CDR3 is 11 amino acids. Per germline, CDR1 SGHAT and CDR2 FQDESV (reference sequence). CDR3 in DNA: TGTGCCAGCAGCGCTGTAGAGACCCAGTACTTC. Residues: CASSAVETQYF.